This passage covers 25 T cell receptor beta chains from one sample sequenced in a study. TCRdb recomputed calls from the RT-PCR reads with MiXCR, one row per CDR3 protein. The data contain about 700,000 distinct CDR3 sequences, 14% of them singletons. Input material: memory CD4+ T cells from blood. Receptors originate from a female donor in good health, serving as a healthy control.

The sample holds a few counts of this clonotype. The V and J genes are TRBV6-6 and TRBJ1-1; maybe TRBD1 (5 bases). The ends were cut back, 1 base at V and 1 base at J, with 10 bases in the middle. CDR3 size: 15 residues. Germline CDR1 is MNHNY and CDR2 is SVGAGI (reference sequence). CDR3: CASSYLPGRNTEAFF. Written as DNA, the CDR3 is TGTGCCAGCAGTTACTTACCGGGACGGAACACTGAAGCTTTCTTT.

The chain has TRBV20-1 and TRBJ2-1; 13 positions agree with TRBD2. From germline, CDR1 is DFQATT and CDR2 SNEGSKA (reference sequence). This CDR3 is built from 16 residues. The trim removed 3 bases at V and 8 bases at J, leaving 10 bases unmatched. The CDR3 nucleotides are TGCAGTGCTAGGGCTTCTCGGACTAGCGGGAGTTATGAGCAGTTCTTC. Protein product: CSARASRTSGSYEQFF.

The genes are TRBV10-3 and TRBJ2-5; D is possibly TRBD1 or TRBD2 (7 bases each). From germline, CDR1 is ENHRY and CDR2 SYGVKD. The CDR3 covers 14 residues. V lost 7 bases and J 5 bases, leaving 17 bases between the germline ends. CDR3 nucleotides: TGTGCCATCATGAACGGGCAGGGGGGGGAGACCCAGTACTTC. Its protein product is CAIMNGQGGETQYF.

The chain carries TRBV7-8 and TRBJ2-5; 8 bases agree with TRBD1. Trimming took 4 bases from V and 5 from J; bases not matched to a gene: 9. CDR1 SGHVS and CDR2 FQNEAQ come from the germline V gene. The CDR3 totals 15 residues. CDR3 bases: TGTGCCAGCAGCTCTCCGACAGGGGCGGGGGAGACCCAGTACTTC. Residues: CASSSPTGAGETQYF.

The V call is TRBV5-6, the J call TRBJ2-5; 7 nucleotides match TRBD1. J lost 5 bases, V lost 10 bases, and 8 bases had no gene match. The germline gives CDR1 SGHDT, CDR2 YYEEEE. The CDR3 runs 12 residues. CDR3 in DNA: TGTGCCTCGACAGGGTTTCGGGAGACCCAGTACTTC. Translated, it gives CASTGFRETQYF.

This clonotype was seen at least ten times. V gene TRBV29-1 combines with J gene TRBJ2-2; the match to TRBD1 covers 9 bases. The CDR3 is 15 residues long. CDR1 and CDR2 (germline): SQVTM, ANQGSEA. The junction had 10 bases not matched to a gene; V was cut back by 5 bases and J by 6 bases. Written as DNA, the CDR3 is TGCAGCGTTCCGACCGGGACAGGGCGTCCCGGGGAGCTGTTTTTT. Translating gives CSVPTGTGRPGELFF.

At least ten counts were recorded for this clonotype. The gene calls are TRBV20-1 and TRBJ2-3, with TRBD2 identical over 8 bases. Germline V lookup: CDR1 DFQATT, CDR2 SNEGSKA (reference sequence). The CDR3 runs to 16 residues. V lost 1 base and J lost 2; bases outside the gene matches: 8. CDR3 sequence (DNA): TGCAGTGCTAGAGGTTACCGGACTAGCTACACAGATACGCAGTATTTT. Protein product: CSARGYRTSYTDTQYF.

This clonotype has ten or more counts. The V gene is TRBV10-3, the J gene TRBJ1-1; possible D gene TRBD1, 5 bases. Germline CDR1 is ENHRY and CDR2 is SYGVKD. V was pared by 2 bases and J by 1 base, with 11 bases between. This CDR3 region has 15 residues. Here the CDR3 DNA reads TGTGCCATCAGTGAGGGTGGGACGGAGAACACTGAAGCTTTCTTT. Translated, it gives CAISEGGTENTEAFF.

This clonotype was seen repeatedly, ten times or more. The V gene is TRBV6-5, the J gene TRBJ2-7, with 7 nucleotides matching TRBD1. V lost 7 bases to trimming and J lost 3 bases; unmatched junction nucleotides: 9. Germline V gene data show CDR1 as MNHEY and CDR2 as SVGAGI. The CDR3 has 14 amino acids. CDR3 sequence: CASMIPTGRYEQYF. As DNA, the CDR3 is TGTGCCAGCATGATTCCGACAGGGCGCTACGAGCAGTACTTC.

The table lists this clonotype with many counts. The CDR3 loop is CAISDTGQGRAPLHF. In DNA form, the CDR3 reads TGTGCCATCAGTGACACGGGGCAGGGGAGGGCACCCCTCCACTTT. This chain links TRBV10-3 with TRBJ1-6; possible D gene TRBD1, 6 bases. The CDR3 has 15 amino acids. Germline values: CDR1 ENHRY, CDR2 SYGVKD. The V end lost 3 bases, the J end lost 11 bases, and 17 bases lay between the germline ends.

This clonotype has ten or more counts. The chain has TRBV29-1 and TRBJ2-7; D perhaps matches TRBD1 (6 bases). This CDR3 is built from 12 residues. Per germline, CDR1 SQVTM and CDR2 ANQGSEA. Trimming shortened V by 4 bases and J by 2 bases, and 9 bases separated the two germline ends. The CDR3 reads CSVGDRTYEQYF. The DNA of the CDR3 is TGCAGCGTTGGCGACAGGACCTACGAGCAGTACTTC.

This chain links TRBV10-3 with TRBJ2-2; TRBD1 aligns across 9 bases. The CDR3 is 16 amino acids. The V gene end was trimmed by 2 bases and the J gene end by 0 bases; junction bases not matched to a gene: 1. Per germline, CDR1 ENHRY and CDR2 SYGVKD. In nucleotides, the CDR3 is TGTGCCATCAGTGAGACAGGGGGCGCGAACACCGGGGAGCTGTTTTTT. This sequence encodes CAISETGGANTGELFF.

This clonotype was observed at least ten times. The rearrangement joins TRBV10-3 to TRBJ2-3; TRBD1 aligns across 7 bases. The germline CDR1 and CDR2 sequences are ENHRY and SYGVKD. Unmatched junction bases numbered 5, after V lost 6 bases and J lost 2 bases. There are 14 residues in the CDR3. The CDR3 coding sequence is TGTGCCATCAGCTTGACAGGGATCACAGATACGCAGTATTTT. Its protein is CAISLTGITDTQYF.

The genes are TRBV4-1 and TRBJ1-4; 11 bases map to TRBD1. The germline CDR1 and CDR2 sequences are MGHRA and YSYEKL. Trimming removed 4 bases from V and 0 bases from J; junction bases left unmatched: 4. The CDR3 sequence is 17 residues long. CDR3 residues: CASSRGTGGATNEKLFF. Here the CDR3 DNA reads TGCGCCAGCAGCCGCGGGACAGGGGGTGCAACTAATGAAAAACTGTTTTTT.

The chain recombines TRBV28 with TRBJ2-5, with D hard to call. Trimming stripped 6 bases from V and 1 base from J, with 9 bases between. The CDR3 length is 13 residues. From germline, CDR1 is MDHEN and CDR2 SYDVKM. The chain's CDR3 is CASRSGPQETQYF. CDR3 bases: TGTGCCAGCAGGTCGGGCCCCCAAGAGACCCAGTACTTC.

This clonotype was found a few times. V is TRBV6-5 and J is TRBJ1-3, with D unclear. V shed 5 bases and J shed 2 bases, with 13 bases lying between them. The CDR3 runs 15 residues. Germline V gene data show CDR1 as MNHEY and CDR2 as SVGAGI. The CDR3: CASSHPDGTGNTIYF. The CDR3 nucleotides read TGTGCCAGCAGTCACCCGGACGGGACTGGAAACACCATATATTTT.

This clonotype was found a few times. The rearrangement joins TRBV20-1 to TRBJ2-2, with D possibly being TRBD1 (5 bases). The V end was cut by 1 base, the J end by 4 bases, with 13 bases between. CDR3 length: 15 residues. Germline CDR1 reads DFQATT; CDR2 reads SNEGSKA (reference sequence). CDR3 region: CSARAGARGTGELFF. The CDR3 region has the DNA TGCAGTGCTAGAGCTGGGGCGCGAGGCACCGGGGAGCTGTTTTTT.

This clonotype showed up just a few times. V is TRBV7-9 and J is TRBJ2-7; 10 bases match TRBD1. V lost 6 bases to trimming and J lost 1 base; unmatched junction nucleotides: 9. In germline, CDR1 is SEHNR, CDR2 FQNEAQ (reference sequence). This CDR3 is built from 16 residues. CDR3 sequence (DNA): TGTGCCAGCAGTTGGGGGTCGGGACAGGGGTCCTACGAGCAGTACTTC. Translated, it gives CASSWGSGQGSYEQYF.

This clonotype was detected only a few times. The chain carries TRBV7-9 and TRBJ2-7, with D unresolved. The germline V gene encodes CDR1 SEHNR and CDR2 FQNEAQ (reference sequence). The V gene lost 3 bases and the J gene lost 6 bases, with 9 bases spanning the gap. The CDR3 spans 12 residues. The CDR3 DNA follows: TGTGCCAGCAGCTTCGTTCAACTCGAGCAGTACTTC. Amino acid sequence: CASSFVQLEQYF.

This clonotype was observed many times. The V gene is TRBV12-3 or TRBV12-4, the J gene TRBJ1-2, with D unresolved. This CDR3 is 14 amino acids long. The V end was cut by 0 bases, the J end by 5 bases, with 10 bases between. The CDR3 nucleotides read TGTGCCAGCAGTTTAGCTGGGGTAGGGTATGGCTACACCTTC. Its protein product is CASSLAGVGYGYTF.

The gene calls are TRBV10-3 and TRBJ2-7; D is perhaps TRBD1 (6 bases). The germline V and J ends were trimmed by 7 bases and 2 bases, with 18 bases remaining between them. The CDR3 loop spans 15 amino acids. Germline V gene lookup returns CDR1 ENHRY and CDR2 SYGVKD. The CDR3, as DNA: TGTGCCATCAATCCAGACAGGAGTATTACCTACGAGCAGTACTTC. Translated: CAINPDRSITYEQYF.

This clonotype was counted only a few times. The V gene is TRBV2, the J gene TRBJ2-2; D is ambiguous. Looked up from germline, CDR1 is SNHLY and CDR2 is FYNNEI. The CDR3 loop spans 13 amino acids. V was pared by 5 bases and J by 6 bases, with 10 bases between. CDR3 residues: CASSLQGPGELFF. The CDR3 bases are TGTGCCAGCAGTCTCCAAGGACCCGGGGAGCTGTTTTTT.

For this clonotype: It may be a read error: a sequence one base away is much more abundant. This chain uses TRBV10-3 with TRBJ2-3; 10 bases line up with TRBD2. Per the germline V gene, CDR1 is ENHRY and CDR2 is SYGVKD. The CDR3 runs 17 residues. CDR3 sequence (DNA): TGTGCCATCAGTGAGTCGAAAGCGGGAGGGAGCACATATACGCAGTATTTT. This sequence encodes CAISESKAGGSTYTQYF.

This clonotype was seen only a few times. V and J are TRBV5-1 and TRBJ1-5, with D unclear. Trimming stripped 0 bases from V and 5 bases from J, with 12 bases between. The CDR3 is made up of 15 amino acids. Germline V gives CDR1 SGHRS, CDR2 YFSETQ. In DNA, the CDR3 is TGCGCCAGCAGCTTGGGTCTCCGCGGGGATCAGCCCCAGCATTTT. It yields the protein CASSLGLRGDQPQHF.

CDR3 in amino acids: CASSLATEASTDTQYF. CDR3 bases: TGTGCCAGCAGTTTAGCGACCGAAGCGAGCACAGATACGCAGTATTTT. This chain uses TRBV12-3 or TRBV12-4 with TRBJ2-3, with D unresolved. The V end lost 0 bases, the J end lost 0 bases, and 10 bases lay between the germline ends. The CDR3 runs 16 residues.